These T cell receptor beta chains were read from a single sample in a study of cytomegalovirus exposure and HLA in healthy donors. Measured with immunoSEQ multiplex PCR; TCRdb has only the in-frame clones, and not every one. The top ten clones hold around 5.6% of a sample with about 150,000 clones, 80% of them seen once. The specimen was PBMCs. The origin of the receptors is a woman aged 40-49 years in good health and CMV-seropositive. Each CDR3 is given with its conserved first and last residue. D genes are given only for firm matches. Clone size, where shown, is once, few, many, or a class for clones that have expanded.

CDR3 length: 13
J gene: TRBJ1-4
clone size: once
D gene: NA
V gene: TRBV29-1
CDR3 DNA: TGCAGCGTTGAAGATCCCCCAGGGGAAAAACTGTTTTTT
CDR3 protein: CSVEDPPGEKLFF

CDR3 length: 13
J gene: TRBJ2-2
clone size: NA
D gene: NA
V gene: TRBV12-5
CDR3 DNA: TGTGCTAGTGGTTTTCGAGAGACCGGGGAGCTGTTTTTT
CDR3 protein: CASGFRETGELFF

CDR3 length: 14
J gene: TRBJ2-1
clone size: few
D gene: NA
V gene: TRBV9
CDR3 DNA: TGTGCCAGCAGCGTTGCGGCCCAAACCGATGAGCAGTTCTTC
CDR3 protein: CASSVAAQTDEQFF

CDR3 length: 16
J gene: TRBJ2-3
clone size: NA
D gene: NA
V gene: TRBV5-6
CDR3 DNA: TGTGCCAGCAGCTTGACGAGGTGGGAGGGCACAGATACGCAGTATTTT
CDR3 protein: CASSLTRWEGTDTQYF

CDR3 length: 15
J gene: TRBJ2-7
clone size: few
D gene: NA
V gene: TRBV27
CDR3 DNA: TGTGCCAGCAGTTTATCGGGACTCTTAATCTACGAGCAGTACTTC
CDR3 protein: CASSLSGLLIYEQYF

CDR3 length: 17
J gene: TRBJ2-3
clone size: once
D gene: TRBD1
V gene: TRBV5-1
CDR3 DNA: TGCGCCAGCAGCAATCCACCGGGACAGGGGTGGACAGATACGCAGTATTTT
CDR3 protein: CASSNPPGQGWTDTQYF

CDR3 length: 14
J gene: TRBJ2-5
clone size: NA
D gene: NA
V gene: TRBV7-2
CDR3 DNA: TGTGCCAGCAGCTTAGCGGGAGTCACAGAGACCCAGTACTTC
CDR3 protein: CASSLAGVTETQYF

CDR3 length: 14
J gene: TRBJ1-1
clone size: NA
D gene: TRBD1
V gene: TRBV5-1
CDR3 DNA: TGCGCCAGCAGCTGGACAGGGATGAACACTGAAGCTTTCTTT
CDR3 protein: CASSWTGMNTEAFF

CDR3 length: 15
J gene: TRBJ2-7
clone size: NA
D gene: TRBD1
V gene: TRBV18
CDR3 DNA: TGTGCCAGCTCACTTACCGGGACAGGGTTAGACGAGCAGTACTTC
CDR3 protein: CASSLTGTGLDEQYF

CDR3 length: 12
J gene: TRBJ1-6
clone size: NA
D gene: NA
V gene: TRBV9
CDR3 DNA: TGTGCCAGCAGCCCCCTTGATTCACCCCTCCACTTT
CDR3 protein: CASSPLDSPLHF

CDR3 length: 16
J gene: TRBJ1-5
clone size: NA
D gene: NA
V gene: TRBV5-5
CDR3 DNA: TGTGCCAGCAGCTTGACTTCACAGGGTAGCAATCAGCCCCAGCATTTT
CDR3 protein: CASSLTSQGSNQPQHF

CDR3 length: 18
J gene: TRBJ1-1
clone size: NA
D gene: TRBD1
V gene: TRBV2
CDR3 DNA: TGTGCCACCCCCGATTTCGGACAGGGTATTCGGTGGAACACTGAAGCTTTCTTT
CDR3 protein: CATPDFGQGIRWNTEAFF

CDR3 length: 15
J gene: TRBJ2-7
clone size: NA
D gene: NA
V gene: TRBV9
CDR3 DNA: TGTGCCAGCAGCGTAGCTAGTCTACCCAACTACGAGCAGTACTTC
CDR3 protein: CASSVASLPNYEQYF

CDR3 length: 18
J gene: TRBJ2-3
clone size: NA
D gene: NA
V gene: TRBV6-1
CDR3 DNA: TGTGCCAGCAGTGAATGGGTTTTCGGGGGGCCGGGCACAGATACGCAGTATTTT
CDR3 protein: CASSEWVFGGPGTDTQYF

CDR3 length: 17
J gene: TRBJ2-3
clone size: NA
D gene: TRBD2
V gene: TRBV5-1
CDR3 DNA: TGCGCCAGCAGCTTGGGGACTAGCGGGAGTGGAACAGATACGCAGTATTTT
CDR3 protein: CASSLGTSGSGTDTQYF

CDR3 length: 15
J gene: TRBJ2-1
clone size: NA
D gene: TRBD2
V gene: TRBV5-1
CDR3 DNA: TGCGCCAGCAGCGGTAATAGCGGGAGTTACAATGAGCAGTTCTTC
CDR3 protein: CASSGNSGSYNEQFF

CDR3 length: 15
J gene: TRBJ2-3
clone size: NA
D gene: TRBD1
V gene: TRBV9
CDR3 DNA: TGTGCCAGCAGCCCTCGGACAGGGGGAACAGATACGCAGTATTTT
CDR3 protein: CASSPRTGGTDTQYF

CDR3 length: 15
J gene: TRBJ1-5
clone size: NA
D gene: TRBD1
V gene: TRBV9
CDR3 DNA: TGTGCCAGCAGCGTTGGACAGGGAAGCAATCAGCCCCAGCATTTT
CDR3 protein: CASSVGQGSNQPQHF

CDR3 length: 13
J gene: TRBJ2-2
clone size: NA
D gene: TRBD2
V gene: TRBV13
CDR3 DNA: TGTGCCAGCAGGGCGGGAGGGCCCGGGGAGCTGTTTTTT
CDR3 protein: CASRAGGPGELFF

CDR3 length: 16
J gene: TRBJ2-4
clone size: NA
D gene: TRBD1
V gene: TRBV6-1
CDR3 DNA: TGTGCCAGCAGTGAAGCAGGGGGCGCGGCCAAAAACATTCAGTACTTC
CDR3 protein: CASSEAGGAAKNIQYF

CDR3 length: 16
J gene: TRBJ1-2
clone size: few
D gene: NA
V gene: TRBV28
CDR3 DNA: TGTGCCAGCACCATTGGACAGTCCTTAATCAGGATCGGCTACACCTTC
CDR3 protein: CASTIGQSLIRIGYTF

CDR3 length: 15
J gene: TRBJ1-1
clone size: NA
D gene: TRBD1
V gene: TRBV19
CDR3 DNA: TGTGCCAGTAGTAGGACAGGGGGCATGAACACTGAAGCTTTCTTT
CDR3 protein: CASSRTGGMNTEAFF

CDR3 length: 20
J gene: TRBJ2-3
clone size: NA
D gene: NA
V gene: TRBV9
CDR3 DNA: TGTGCCAGCAGCGTAGCGGGCGGAGGGTTCTCCTTTCGGGGCACAGATACGCAGTATTTT
CDR3 protein: CASSVAGGGFSFRGTDTQYF

CDR3 length: 13
J gene: TRBJ1-1
clone size: NA
D gene: NA
V gene: TRBV7-3
CDR3 DNA: TGTGCCAGCAGCTCCGGAGGGAGCACTGAAGCTTTCTTT
CDR3 protein: CASSSGGSTEAFF

CDR3 length: 13
J gene: TRBJ2-7
clone size: NA
D gene: TRBD2
V gene: TRBV30
CDR3 DNA: TGTGCCTTCCTCCTAGCGGGGGCCTACGAGCAGTACTTC
CDR3 protein: CAFLLAGAYEQYF

CDR3 length: 15
J gene: TRBJ1-5
clone size: NA
D gene: NA
V gene: TRBV11-2
CDR3 DNA: TGTGCCAGCAGCTTAGGGCAGGGCCCCAATCAGCCCCAGCATTTT
CDR3 protein: CASSLGQGPNQPQHF

CDR3 length: 15
J gene: TRBJ2-2
clone size: few
D gene: TRBD1
V gene: TRBV7-9
CDR3 DNA: TGTGCCAGCAGCCACGGACAGGGAGGCACCGGGGAGCTGTTTTTT
CDR3 protein: CASSHGQGGTGELFF

CDR3 length: 13
J gene: TRBJ2-5
clone size: NA
D gene: TRBD1
V gene: TRBV19
CDR3 DNA: TGTGCCAGTAGCCAACAGGGGGAAAAGACCCAGTACTTC
CDR3 protein: CASSQQGEKTQYF

CDR3 length: 14
J gene: TRBJ1-1
clone size: NA
D gene: TRBD1
V gene: TRBV5-1
CDR3 DNA: TGCGCCAGCAGCTCGGGACAGGCTTTTAATGAAGCTTTCTTT
CDR3 protein: CASSSGQAFNEAFF

CDR3 length: 18
J gene: TRBJ2-7
clone size: NA
D gene: TRBD2
V gene: TRBV15
CDR3 DNA: TGTGCCACCAGCAGAGATTGGGGGACTAGCGGGAGATCCTACGAGCAGTACTTC
CDR3 protein: CATSRDWGTSGRSYEQYF

CDR3 length: 14
J gene: TRBJ1-2
clone size: few
D gene: NA
V gene: TRBV5-5
CDR3 DNA: TGTGCCAGCAGCTTGGTACAGGCTCCGAATGGCTACACCTTC
CDR3 protein: CASSLVQAPNGYTF

CDR3 length: 12
J gene: TRBJ2-3
clone size: NA
D gene: NA
V gene: TRBV19
CDR3 DNA: TGTGCCAGTAGTACTCAGACAGATACGCAGTATTTT
CDR3 protein: CASSTQTDTQYF

CDR3 length: 14
J gene: TRBJ2-7
clone size: NA
D gene: NA
V gene: TRBV19
CDR3 DNA: TGTGCCAGTAGTTCTTACGGGTTCCCCTACGAGCAGTACTTC
CDR3 protein: CASSSYGFPYEQYF

CDR3 length: 15
J gene: TRBJ2-1
clone size: NA
D gene: TRBD1
V gene: TRBV6-6
CDR3 DNA: TGTGCCAGCAGTTACTCTTCGGGACAGTCGAATGAGCAGTTCTTC
CDR3 protein: CASSYSSGQSNEQFF

CDR3 length: 17
J gene: TRBJ1-1
clone size: NA
D gene: NA
V gene: TRBV14
CDR3 DNA: TGTGCCAGCAGCCCCCGCCCGTTTACAGGGAAGGTAGCTGAAGCTTTCTTT
CDR3 protein: CASSPRPFTGKVAEAFF

CDR3 length: 17
J gene: TRBJ2-7
clone size: NA
D gene: TRBD2
V gene: TRBV5-3
CDR3 DNA: TGTGCCAGACCGGGACTAGCGGGAGGGATGAGCTCCTACGAGCAGTACTTC
CDR3 protein: CARPGLAGGMSSYEQYF

CDR3 length: 14
J gene: TRBJ1-5
clone size: NA
D gene: NA
V gene: TRBV9
CDR3 DNA: TGTGCCAGCAGCGTAGATCAGGGGAATCAGCCCCAGCATTTT
CDR3 protein: CASSVDQGNQPQHF

CDR3 length: 14
J gene: TRBJ1-2
clone size: NA
D gene: NA
V gene: TRBV28
CDR3 DNA: TGTGCCAGCAGTATAGGACAGACGGCGTATGGCTACACCTTC
CDR3 protein: CASSIGQTAYGYTF

CDR3 length: 14
J gene: TRBJ2-7
clone size: few
D gene: TRBD2
V gene: TRBV5-1
CDR3 DNA: TGCGCCAGCAGCCCAGCGGGAAGCTCCTACGAGCAGTACTTC
CDR3 protein: CASSPAGSSYEQYF

CDR3 length: 14
J gene: TRBJ2-7
clone size: few
D gene: TRBD2
V gene: TRBV7-9
CDR3 DNA: TGTGCCAGCAGCTTAGAACTAGCGGGCCACGAGCAGTACTTC
CDR3 protein: CASSLELAGHEQYF

CDR3 length: 14
J gene: TRBJ2-3
clone size: once
D gene: NA
V gene: TRBV9
CDR3 DNA: TGTGCCAGCAAGGGTACGGGAGGCACAGATACGCAGTATTTT
CDR3 protein: CASKGTGGTDTQYF

CDR3 length: 18
J gene: TRBJ2-3
clone size: NA
D gene: TRBD2
V gene: TRBV7-9
CDR3 DNA: TGTGCCAGCAGCTTAGCGAAGGGACTAGCGGGAGTTCCAGATACGCAGTATTTT
CDR3 protein: CASSLAKGLAGVPDTQYF

CDR3 length: 11
J gene: TRBJ2-5
clone size: once
D gene: NA
V gene: TRBV2
CDR3 DNA: TGTGCCAGCATCCTAGCGGAGACCCAGTACTTC
CDR3 protein: CASILAETQYF

CDR3 length: 16
J gene: TRBJ2-5
clone size: once
D gene: TRBD1
V gene: TRBV28
CDR3 DNA: TGTGCCAGCAGTACACCGGGACAGGGAGTTGGAGAGACCCAGTACTTC
CDR3 protein: CASSTPGQGVGETQYF